This TCR beta chain was documented in a study of blood T cell repertoires in COVID-19. The wider study: Acute-phase and convalescent COVID-19 samples originated in the United States, Italy and Spain.

As handled by the study authors: Counts of nucleated cells, estimated from reference gene primer amplification, were obtained. TCRdb keeps only in-frame clones here, not all; method: immunoSEQ multiplex PCR. V and J calls and clone size follow that table, whereas D and trimming were derived from the DNA. The sample lists approximately 100,000 clones, approximately 89% occurring once. J was trimmed by 1 base and V by 5 bases; bases with no gene match: 9. CDR3 size: 16 residues. Looked up from germline, CDR1 is SEHNR and CDR2 is FQNEAQ (reference sequence). The sample consisted of peripheral blood. This chain joins TRBV7-9 and TRBJ2-7, with 9 bases aligning to TRBD1. The sequence was collected from a woman older than 75 with active COVID-19. The CDR3 sequence is CASSRMTGGLSYEQYF. The CDR3 DNA reads TGTGCCAGCAGCCGAATGACAGGGGGTCTATCCTACGAGCAGTACTTC.